These T cell receptor beta chains were read from a single sample in a study of T cell responses to AZD1222 COVID-19 vaccine. Assay used: immunoSEQ multiplex PCR; TCRdb lists only in-frame clones, some missing. The sample has 100,000 to 120,000 clones, just over 85% seen once; the top ten hold roughly 3%. The source material was peripheral blood, sampled on day 0 of AZD1222 vaccination. These TCRs come from an adult in good health. Both conserved end residues are part of each CDR3. A D gene is named only where the DNA matches it firmly. Size is stated for part of the rows, as once, few or many counts, or as a class when the clone is expanded.

TRBV6-1	-	14	TRBD1	TRBJ1-2	CASRTGGANYGYTF	TGTGCCAGCCGAACAGGGGGAGCTAACTATGGCTACACCTTC
TRBV9	-	14	-	TRBJ1-5	CASSVEGTDQPQHF	TGTGCCAGCAGCGTAGAGGGCACCGATCAGCCCCAGCATTTT
TRBV6-5	-	15	-	TRBJ2-7	CASSYSSRYSYEQYF	TGTGCCAGCAGTTACTCCTCACGGTACTCCTACGAGCAGTACTTC
TRBV29-1	-	12	-	TRBJ2-3	CSVEEGTDTQYF	TGCAGCGTTGAAGAGGGCACAGATACGCAGTATTTT
TRBV28	once	14	-	TRBJ1-2	CASSTLVGDYGYTF	TGTGCCAGCAGCACGTTGGTAGGAGACTATGGCTACACCTTC
TRBV7-9	-	16	TRBD2	TRBJ2-5	CASSLQVGGPQETQYF	TGTGCCAGCAGCTTACAAGTGGGAGGGCCCCAAGAGACCCAGTACTTC
TRBV12-3/TRBV12-4	-	13	-	TRBJ2-7	CASSAPKVYEQYF	TGTGCCAGCAGTGCCCCCAAAGTCTACGAGCAGTACTTC
TRBV5-1	-	14	TRBD1	TRBJ2-5	CASSTTGGQETQYF	TGCGCCAGCAGCACCACAGGGGGCCAAGAGACCCAGTACTTC
TRBV19	-	16	TRBD2	TRBJ2-3	CASSIVETSGGHTQYF	TGTGCCAGTAGTATAGTAGAAACTAGCGGGGGACATACGCAGTATTTT
TRBV30	-	14	-	TRBJ1-2	CAWRSGGSSSGYTF	TGTGCCTGGAGATCTGGCGGCAGTTCCAGTGGCTACACCTTC
TRBV2	-	15	TRBD1	TRBJ2-3	CASRAWTGGADTQYF	TGTGCCAGCAGAGCCTGGACAGGGGGGGCAGATACGCAGTATTTT
TRBV5-4	-	13	TRBD2	TRBJ2-3	CASKGGGPDTQYF	TGTGCCAGCAAGGGCGGGGGACCAGATACGCAGTATTTT
TRBV6-6	-	15	TRBD2	TRBJ2-1	CASSYGLAGGNEQFF	TGTGCCAGCAGTTACGGGCTAGCGGGGGGCAATGAGCAGTTCTTC
TRBV11-2	few	13	-	TRBJ2-5	CASTSGTATTQYF	TGTGCCAGCACATCGGGGACGGCAACGACCCAGTACTTC
TRBV24-1	-	15	-	TRBJ1-1	CATSGAQSPNTEAFF	TGTGCCACCAGTGGGGCCCAGTCACCGAACACTGAAGCTTTCTTT
TRBV5-6	-	14	-	TRBJ2-5	CASSLEGPVETQYF	TGTGCCAGCAGCTTGGAGGGACCGGTAGAGACCCAGTACTTC
TRBV18	-	15	TRBD1	TRBJ2-7	CASSSTGTVSYEQYF	TGTGCCAGCTCGTCGACCGGGACAGTTTCCTACGAGCAGTACTTC
TRBV6-5	-	15	TRBD1	TRBJ2-4	CASSPGTGAKNIQYF	TGTGCCAGCAGCCCCGGGACAGGGGCCAAAAACATTCAGTACTTC
TRBV2	-	16	TRBD1	TRBJ2-2	CASSAMGQENTGELFF	TGTGCCAGCAGCGCTATGGGACAGGAGAACACCGGGGAGCTGTTTTTT
TRBV28	few	16	TRBD1	TRBJ1-3	CASSPGGELGGNTIYF	TGTGCCAGCAGCCCAGGGGGCGAGTTAGGGGGAAACACCATATATTTT
TRBV4-1	-	14	-	TRBJ1-2	CASSQDLGYYGYTF	TGCGCCAGCAGCCAAGATTTAGGGTACTATGGCTACACCTTC
TRBV19	-	14	-	TRBJ1-5	CASSIGTGSQPQHF	TGTGCCAGTAGTATCGGTACAGGGTCTCAGCCCCAGCATTTT
TRBV5-8	-	18	-	TRBJ2-7	CASFWRGQRIPHSYEQYF	TGTGCCAGCTTTTGGCGGGGACAGAGAATTCCCCACTCCTACGAGCAGTACTTC
TRBV27	-	14	-	TRBJ2-3	CASSPGTAADTQYF	TGTGCCAGCAGTCCAGGGACGGCTGCAGATACGCAGTATTTT
TRBV29-1	-	13	-	TRBJ1-1	CSVVGQLNTEAFF	TGCAGCGTTGTAGGACAGCTGAACACTGAAGCTTTCTTT
TRBV6-2/TRBV6-3	-	14	-	TRBJ2-7	CASSERTVAYEQYF	TGTGCCAGCAGCGAGCGGACAGTGGCCTACGAGCAGTACTTC
TRBV5-1	-	12	-	TRBJ2-7	CASSSPAGEQYF	TGCGCCAGCAGCTCGCCCGCCGGCGAGCAGTACTTC
TRBV5-4	once	14	-	TRBJ2-7	CASSSAPSSYEQYF	TGTGCCAGCAGCTCCGCCCCGAGCTCCTACGAGCAGTACTTC
TRBV5-8	-	13	TRBD1	TRBJ1-6	CASSLVGTGGLHF	TGTGCCAGCAGCTTGGTAGGGACAGGCGGTCTCCACTTT
TRBV23-1	-	16	TRBD2	TRBJ2-5	CAGPGLAGGVQETQYF	TGCGCAGGACCGGGACTAGCGGGGGGCGTACAAGAGACCCAGTACTTC